This T cell receptor beta chain originates from a study of blood T cell repertoires in COVID-19. Study in general: Samples came from the United States, Italy and Spain, spanning acute and convalescent COVID-19. The cDNA or gDNA used as material had been derived from T cells, B-cell-depleted T cells, or PBMCs.

Original handling: It was from reference gene primer amplification that nucleated cell counts were estimated. Sequencing was performed with immunoSEQ multiplex PCR; in TCRdb, only in-frame clones are kept and a portion is missing. The V and J calls and clone size were taken over from that table, and D and trimming were inferred from the DNA. The data hold tens of thousands of clones, with 85% to 90% observed a single time. CDR1 and CDR2 (germline): SGHVS, FQNEAQ. V gave up 5 bases and J gave up 15 bases, with 16 bases separating them. The CDR3 spans 12 residues. This clonotype was obtained from a woman in her 70s with acute or convalescent COVID-19. The sample was peripheral blood. This chain joins TRBV7-8 and TRBJ1-4; D ambiguous. CDR3 amino acids: CASSLGYARVFF. The CDR3 region has the DNA TGTGCCAGCAGCCTCGGGTATGCAAGAGTGTTTTTT.